This TCR beta chain was sequenced in a study of tumor-infiltrating lymphocytes in primary liver carcinoma (dated 2017 in TCRdb). Regarding the research as a whole: Of the five patients (three men and two women, aged 30 to 69 years), four had hepatocellular carcinoma and one had combined HCC and intrahepatic cholangiocarcinoma. Reproducibility between technical replicate repertoires was high, with correlation coefficients above 0.95 and mean shared-clone rates about 0.9. Samples yielded roughly 3.5 to 7.13 million productive TCRbeta reads; read depth did not differ significantly between tissue types. The study combined TCRbeta repertoire sequencing, expression microarrays and whole-exome sequencing across five regions of each liver tumor, with adjacent normal tissue and blood. The tumors of the five patients were staged as T1-T3 N0M0, with maximum diameters ranging from about 4 to 10 cm. To link TCRbeta repertoire diversity with the local molecular phenotype, the approximately 25 tumor region samples were profiled using Agilent mRNA microarrays. A total of some 35 specimens from 5 patients underwent TCRbeta repertoire sequencing, comprising some 25 tumor regions, 5 adjacent noncancerous liver tissues and 5 peripheral blood samples.

Including both end residues, the CDR3 is 14 amino acids long. Just the 42-base CDR3 DNA is kept, in frame starting at base 1. For CDR1 and CDR2, the germline V gene lists MNHNS and SASEGT. Total RNA and DNA were co-extracted without cell sorting from approximately 20-30 mg of bulk tissue using the AllPrep DNA/RNA mini kit. Between late 2015 and March 2016, 4 to 6 patients in China with histopathologically diagnosed primary liver carcinoma had surgical resection. Chronic HBV infection was present in the patients, and the patients were treatment-naive at sampling. Each tumor was sampled at five spatially separated regions: the superior, inferior, left-lateral and right-lateral poles and the tumor centre. Histological examination found more than 80% viable tumor cells in every tumor sample. Fresh tumor and adjacent tissue pieces were bisected, with one half stored in RNAlater at -80 degrees C and the other half sent for histology.

In regard to this clonotype: This clone's antigen is unknown. The CDR3 carries no conserved terminal phenylalanine or tryptophan, so it likely arises from a read error.

Study-wide findings and limitations: Repertoire overlap was higher between tumor regions (mean about 36%) than tumor-adjacent (roughly 17%) or tumor-blood (approximately 14%) pairs, consistent with antigen-driven expansion. Compared with blood, tumors had a significantly larger share of the repertoire taken up by the top 250 clones (p = 0.039). Only about 8-24% of top clones were present in all five regions of a tumor, suggesting spatial heterogeneity of tumor-infiltrating T cells. With just a handful of patients in the study, the authors point out that the findings should be validated in a larger study. Only the TCR beta chain was sequenced, so true repertoire diversity is likely underestimated because unpaired alpha chains were not captured. Since the samples were bulk and unsorted, there was no way to compare CD4+ and CD8+ T cell repertoires.

TCRbeta-specific cDNA was reverse-transcribed from roughly 500 ng total RNA using a constant-region primer and ProtoScript II reverse transcriptase. Three nested multiplex PCR rounds, following a slightly modified ARM-PCR procedure, were used to build the TCRbeta libraries. The first two PCR rounds used multiplex TRBV1-TRBV30 forward primers with a Cbeta reverse primer, each for about 10 cycles. Sample barcodes and Illumina adapters were attached in a final 25-cycle PCR using Deep VentR polymerase. Before sequencing, amplicons of 200-500 bp were gel-purified using a QIAquick gel extraction kit. TCRbeta amplicons were sequenced on an Illumina HiSeq 2500 with 250-bp paired-end reads. The authors' pipeline ran thus. Reads were quality-trimmed with Trimmomatic v0.33, and paired reads were merged with FLASH v1.2.11 to recover full CDR3 sequences. V, D and J germline segments were assigned to the rearranged TCRbeta sequences using MiGEC v1.2.1b. Clonotype statistics, along with Shannon-Wiener diversity indices, were calculated using VDJtools v1.0.0. To reduce sampling bias, subsequent analyses other than the diversity analysis used only the 250 most abundant clonotypes in each sample. The public sequencing data were trimmed at Q25 with fastp and processed into clonotypes with MiXCR by TCRdb, which kept only in-frame beta chains. Identical CDR3 protein sequences are pooled into one entry, listed with their most common genes and DNA. These V and J calls rely on TCRdb rather than the paper's analysis. This sample comprises 100,000 to 150,000 distinct CDR3 sequences, 64% of them detected only once. The ten largest make up more than 7% of the sample.

Sequencing used liver tumor tissue from sampling region 3. The sample's cell subset or site label, in plain terms: tumor region T3, left-lateral pole. This TCR was recovered from a woman in her sixties with primary liver carcinoma and hepatitis B virus infection. The chain uses TRBV6-1 and TRBJ2-1; 8 nucleotides in the junction match TRBD1. The CDR3 protein is CASSLDRVLAGQFL. DNA sequence: TGCGCCAGCAGTTTGGACAGGGTCTTGGCCGGGCAGTTCCTC.